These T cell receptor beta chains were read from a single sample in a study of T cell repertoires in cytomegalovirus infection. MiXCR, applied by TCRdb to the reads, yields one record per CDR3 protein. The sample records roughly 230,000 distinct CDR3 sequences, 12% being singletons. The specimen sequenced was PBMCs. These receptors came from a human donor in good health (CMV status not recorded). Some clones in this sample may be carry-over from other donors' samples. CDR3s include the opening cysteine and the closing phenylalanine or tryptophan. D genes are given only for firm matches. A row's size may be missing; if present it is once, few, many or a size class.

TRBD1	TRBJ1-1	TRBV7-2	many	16	CASSYRTGTANTEAFF	TGTGCCAGCAGCTACCGAACCGGGACAGCGAACACTGAAGCTTTCTTT
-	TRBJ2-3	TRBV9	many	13	CASSVGGEDTQYF	TGTGCCAGCAGCGTAGGGGGTGAAGATACGCAGTATTTT
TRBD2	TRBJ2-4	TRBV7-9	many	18	CASSLASGLAGGKNIQYF	TGTGCCAGCAGCTTAGCCTCGGGACTAGCGGGAGGGAAAAACATTCAGTACTTC
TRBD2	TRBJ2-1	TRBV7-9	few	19	CASSSPPRTSGRIHNEQFF	TGTGCCAGCAGCTCGCCGCCGAGGACTAGCGGGAGAATCCACAATGAGCAGTTCTTC
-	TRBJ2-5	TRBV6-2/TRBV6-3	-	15	CASSTPLTVPETQYF	TGTGCCAGCAGTACCCCTCTGACGGTCCCAGAGACCCAGTACTTC
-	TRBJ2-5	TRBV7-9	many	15	CASSSRSGLQETQYF	TGTGCCAGCAGCTCCCGTTCGGGGCTCCAAGAGACCCAGTACTTC
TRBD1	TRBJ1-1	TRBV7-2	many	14	CASSLVGTGGSAFF	TGTGCCAGCAGCTTAGTGGGGACAGGTGGCTCGGCTTTCTTT
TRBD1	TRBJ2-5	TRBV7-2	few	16	CASSQWSIRGRETQYF	TGTGCCAGCAGCCAGTGGTCGATCAGGGGGAGAGAGACCCAGTACTTC
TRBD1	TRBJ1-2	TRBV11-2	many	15	CASSMGQGNWEGYTF	TGTGCCAGCAGCATGGGACAGGGTAATTGGGAAGGCTACACCTTC
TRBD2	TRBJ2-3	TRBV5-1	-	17	CASSLADLAGGPDTQYF	TGCGCCAGCAGCTTGGCCGATCTAGCGGGAGGGCCAGATACGCAGTATTTT
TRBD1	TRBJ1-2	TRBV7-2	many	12	CASSSDRGGYTF	TGTGCCAGCAGCTCGGACAGGGGTGGCTACACCTTC
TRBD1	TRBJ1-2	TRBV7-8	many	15	CASSPKGGQGWGYTF	TGTGCCAGCAGCCCGAAGGGCGGACAGGGATGGGGCTACACCTTC
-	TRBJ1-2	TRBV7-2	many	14	CASSLLRANYGYTF	TGTGCCAGCAGCTTACTCAGGGCTAACTATGGCTACACCTTC
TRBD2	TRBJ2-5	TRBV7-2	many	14	CASSASGTQETQYF	TGTGCCAGCAGCGCGAGCGGGACCCAAGAGACCCAGTACTTC
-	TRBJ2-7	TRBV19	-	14	CAFSRGFGSYEQYF	TGTGCCTTTTCCAGGGGTTTTGGATCCTACGAGCAGTACTTC
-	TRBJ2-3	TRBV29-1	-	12	CSVEDSADTQYF	TGCAGCGTGGAGGACAGTGCAGATACGCAGTATTTT
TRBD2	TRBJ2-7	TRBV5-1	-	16	CASSLEVSGRAGEQYF	TGCGCCAGCAGCTTGGAGGTGAGCGGGAGGGCAGGAGAGCAGTACTTC
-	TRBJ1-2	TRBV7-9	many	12	CASSPETYGYTF	TGTGCCAGCAGCCCGGAAACCTATGGCTACACCTTC
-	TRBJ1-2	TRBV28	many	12	CASSYRDNGYTF	TGTGCCAGCAGTTATAGGGACAATGGCTACACCTTC
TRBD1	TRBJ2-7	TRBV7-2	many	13	CASRRQGAYEQYF	TGTGCCAGCAGGAGACAGGGGGCCTACGAGCAGTACTTC
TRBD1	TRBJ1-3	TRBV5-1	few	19	CASSSTPGTGDLSGNTIYF	TGCGCCAGCAGCTCGACCCCCGGGACAGGAGACCTCTCTGGAAACACCATATATTTT
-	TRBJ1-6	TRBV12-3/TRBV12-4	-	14	CASSLAGAESPLHF	TGTGCCAGCAGTTTGGCAGGGGCCGAATCACCCCTCCACTTT
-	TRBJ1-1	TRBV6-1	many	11	CASSDKPKAFF	TGTGCCAGCAGTGATAAGCCCAAAGCTTTCTTT
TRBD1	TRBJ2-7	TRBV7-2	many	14	CASSSGTGYYEQYF	TGTGCCAGCAGCTCGGGGACAGGCTACTACGAGCAGTACTTC
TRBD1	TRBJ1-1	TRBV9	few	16	CASSVGMRGQDTEAFF	TGTGCCAGCAGCGTAGGGATGAGGGGGCAGGACACTGAAGCTTTCTTT
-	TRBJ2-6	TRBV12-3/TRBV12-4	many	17	CASSLSAGRPGANVLTF	TGTGCCAGCAGTTTATCGGCAGGCCGCCCTGGGGCCAACGTCCTGACTTTC
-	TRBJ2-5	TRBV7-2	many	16	CASSNLPGGIQETQYF	TGTGCCAGCAGTAACCTCCCCGGGGGAATCCAAGAGACCCAGTACTTC
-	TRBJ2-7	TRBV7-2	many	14	CASSSNRAGNEQYF	TGTGCCAGCAGCTCGAACAGGGCGGGGAACGAGCAGTACTTC
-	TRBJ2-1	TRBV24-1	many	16	CATSDLGWGPYNEQFF	TGTGCCACCAGTGATTTAGGGTGGGGCCCGTACAATGAGCAGTTCTTC
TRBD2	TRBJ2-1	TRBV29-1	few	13	CSVFSGGAGEQFF	TGCAGCGTTTTTAGCGGGGGGGCCGGTGAGCAGTTCTTC
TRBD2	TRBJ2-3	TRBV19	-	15	CASSVGTSGTDTQYF	TGTGCCAGTAGTGTCGGGACTAGCGGCACAGATACGCAGTATTTT
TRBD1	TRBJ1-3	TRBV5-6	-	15	CASSSQGASGNTIYF	TGTGCCAGCAGCTCACAGGGGGCGAGTGGAAACACCATATATTTT
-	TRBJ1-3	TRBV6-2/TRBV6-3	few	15	CASSSGALSGNTIYF	TGTGCCAGCAGTTCCGGGGCTCTAAGTGGAAACACCATATATTTT
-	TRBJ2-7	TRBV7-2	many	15	CASSLGMGPYYEQYF	TGTGCCAGCAGCTTAGGTATGGGTCCCTACTACGAGCAGTACTTC
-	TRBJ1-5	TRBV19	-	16	CASSITWTALDQPQHF	TGTGCCAGTAGTATAACGTGGACAGCCCTCGATCAGCCCCAGCATTTT
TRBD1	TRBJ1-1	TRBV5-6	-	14	CASSLDRENTEAFF	TGTGCCAGCAGCCTCGACAGGGAGAACACTGAAGCTTTCTTT
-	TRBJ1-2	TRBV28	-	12	CASSRGLFGYTF	TGTGCCAGCAGCCGAGGATTATTTGGCTACACCTTC
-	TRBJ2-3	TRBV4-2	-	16	CASSQVRLGSTDTQYF	TGTGCCAGCAGCCAAGTGCGGCTGGGGAGCACAGATACGCAGTATTTT
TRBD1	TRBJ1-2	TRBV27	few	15	CASSSGGGRVYGYTF	TGTGCCAGCAGTTCAGGGGGGGGAAGAGTCTATGGCTACACCTTC
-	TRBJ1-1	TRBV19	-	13	CASRTGRTTEAFF	TGTGCCAGTAGAACTGGGAGGACCACTGAAGCTTTCTTT
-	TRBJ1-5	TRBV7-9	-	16	CASVKGTGNSNQPQHF	TGTGCCAGCGTGAAAGGGACCGGGAATAGCAATCAGCCCCAGCATTTT
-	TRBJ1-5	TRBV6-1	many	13	CASTRDLNQPQHF	TGTGCCAGCACCAGGGATCTTAATCAGCCCCAGCATTTT
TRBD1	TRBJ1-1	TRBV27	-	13	CASSPFRGQEAFF	TGTGCCAGCAGTCCTTTTAGGGGACAGGAAGCTTTCTTT
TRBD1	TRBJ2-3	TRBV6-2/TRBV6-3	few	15	CASSWAGGRSDTQYF	TGTGCCAGCAGTTGGGCAGGGGGAAGGTCAGATACGCAGTATTTT
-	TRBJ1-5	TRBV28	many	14	CASSLSGSNQPQHF	TGTGCCAGCAGTTTATCAGGGAGCAATCAGCCCCAGCATTTT
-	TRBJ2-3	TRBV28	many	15	CASSFVADGTDTQYF	TGTGCCAGCAGTTTCGTGGCCGATGGCACAGATACGCAGTATTTT
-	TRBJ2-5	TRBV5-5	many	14	CASSLAGIVETQYF	TGTGCCAGCAGCTTGGCCGGCATTGTGGAGACCCAGTACTTC
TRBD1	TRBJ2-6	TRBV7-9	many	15	CASSPTGAGANVLTF	TGTGCCAGCAGCCCTACAGGGGCTGGGGCCAACGTCCTGACTTTC
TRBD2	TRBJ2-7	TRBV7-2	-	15	CASSGGLAVTYEQYF	TGTGCCAGCAGCGGAGGACTAGCGGTGACCTACGAGCAGTACTTC
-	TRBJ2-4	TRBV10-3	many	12	CAISEPESIQYF	TGTGCCATCAGTGAACCCGAATCCATTCAGTACTTC
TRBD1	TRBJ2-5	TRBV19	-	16	CASSAGGGQGAGTQYF	TGTGCCAGTAGTGCCGGGGGAGGACAGGGGGCTGGGACCCAGTACTTC
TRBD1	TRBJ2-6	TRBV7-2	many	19	CASSLSGTGGFSGANVLTF	TGTGCCAGCAGCTTATCCGGGACAGGGGGCTTCTCTGGGGCCAACGTCCTGACTTTC
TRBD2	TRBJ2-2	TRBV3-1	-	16	CASSQATSGNTGELFF	TGTGCCAGCAGCCAAGCGACTAGCGGAAACACCGGGGAGCTGTTTTTT
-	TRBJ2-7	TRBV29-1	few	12	CSVARTGAEQYF	TGCAGCGTTGCCCGCACCGGGGCCGAGCAGTACTTC
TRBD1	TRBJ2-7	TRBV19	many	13	CASSSRDRSEQYF	TGTGCCAGTAGTTCACGGGACAGGTCCGAGCAGTACTTC
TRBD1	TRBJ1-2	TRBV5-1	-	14	CASRTDRGREGYTF	TGCGCCAGCAGAACTGACAGGGGGCGAGAAGGCTACACCTTC
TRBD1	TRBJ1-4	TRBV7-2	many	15	CASSLDRGTNEKLFF	TGTGCCAGCAGCCTGGACAGGGGTACTAATGAAAAACTGTTTTTT